The next 22 T cell receptor beta chains were all read from a single sample in a study of OX40 agonist ivuxolimab in advanced cancers. The protocol was immunoSEQ multiplex PCR, while the TCRdb copy is restricted to in-frame clones and leaves out a portion. The table lists tens of thousands of clones, about nine tenths of them singletons. Sequencing used CD4+ or CD8+ T cells sorted from blood, obtained in a trial of the OX40 agonist ivuxolimab. The receptor set was obtained from an adult with an advanced solid tumor such as melanoma, head and neck, liver or kidney cancer.

The chain links TRBV14 to TRBJ2-7, with 13 bases identical to TRBD2. There are 16 residues in the CDR3. V shed 5 bases and J 4 bases; nucleotides not matched to a gene: 8. CDR1 is SGHDN, CDR2 FVKESK, per germline. The CDR3 DNA sequence: TGTGCCAGCAGCGACACTAGCGGGGGGGCAATGTACGAGCAGTACTTC. Translation: CASSDTSGGAMYEQYF.

The V and J genes are TRBV27 and TRBJ2-3, with 8 bases fitting TRBD2. This CDR3 is 14 amino acids long. V trimming: 5 bases; J trimming: 2 bases; junction bases outside the gene matches: 3. Germline V gene sequence: CDR1 MNHEY, CDR2 SMNVEV (reference sequence). DNA of the CDR3: TGTGCCAGCAGTAGACTAGCGCTCACAGATACGCAGTATTTT. Encoded protein: CASSRLALTDTQYF.

The chain has TRBV29-1 and TRBJ2-1; D remains unclear. The germline V and J ends were trimmed by 7 bases and 1 base, with 14 bases remaining between them. In germline, CDR1 is SQVTM, CDR2 ANQGSEA. This CDR3 comprises 14 residues. In DNA form, the CDR3 reads TGCAGCGCCCGAGATGGTAGTTCCTACAATGAGCAGTTCTTC. It yields the protein CSARDGSSYNEQFF.

The chain uses TRBV27 and TRBJ2-1, with unresolved D. V was pared by 7 bases and J by 5 bases, with 9 bases between. The CDR3 covers 12 residues. Germline CDR1 reads MNHEY; CDR2 reads SMNVEV (reference sequence). The DNA of the CDR3 is TGTGCCAGCATCTACCCCAACAATGAGCAGTTCTTC. Its translation is CASIYPNNEQFF.

The rearrangement links TRBV19 to TRBJ1-4, with 7 positions matching TRBD1. Germline V lookup: CDR1 LNHDA, CDR2 SQIVND (reference sequence). This CDR3 region has 15 residues. V was pared by 5 bases and J by 2 bases, with 5 bases of the junction left unmatched. DNA for the CDR3: TGTGCCAGTAGTCCGCCGGGACAGACTAATGAAAAACTGTTTTTT. Its protein product is CASSPPGQTNEKLFF.

This clone came up once. The chain combines TRBV5-6 with TRBJ2-3; no reliable D call. Germline values: CDR1 SGHDT, CDR2 YYEEEE. Trimming took off 2 bases at V and 5 bases at J, with 12 bases between the two ends. This CDR3 region has 14 residues. The CDR3 here is CASSFLELEDTQYF. The DNA for the CDR3 is TGTGCCAGCAGCTTTCTAGAATTAGAAGATACGCAGTATTTT. Full variable domain (rest looked up from reference TRBV5-6 and TRBJ2-3): DAGVTQSPTHLIKTRGQQVTLRCSPKSGHDTVSWYQQALGQGPQFIFQYYEEEERQRGNFPDRFSGHQFPNYSSELNVNALLLGDSALYLCASSFLELEDTQYFGPGTRLTVL.

The J gene is TRBJ2-7, the V gene TRBV6-4; a possible D gene is TRBD1 (5 bases). The CDR3 totals 15 residues. Trimming stripped 3 bases from V and 1 base from J, with 13 bases between. The germline gives CDR1 MRHNA, CDR2 SNTAGT. The CDR3 reads CASSELAGSSYEQYF. For the CDR3, the DNA is TGTGCCAGCAGTGAGTTAGCAGGGTCATCCTACGAGCAGTACTTC.

The V gene is TRBV9, the J gene TRBJ2-3; D ambiguous. The CDR3 totals 12 residues. V was shortened by 4 bases and J by 0 bases, with 3 bases between the two germline ends. CDR1 SGDLS and CDR2 YYNGEE come from the germline V gene. DNA for the CDR3: TGTGCCAGCAGCCTGAGCACAGATACGCAGTATTTT. This codes for CASSLSTDTQYF.

This rearrangement joins TRBV28 to TRBJ1-1, with D unresolved. Germline values: CDR1 MDHEN, CDR2 SYDVKM. This CDR3 comprises 16 residues. V was pared by 5 bases and J by 5 bases, with 21 bases between. The CDR3 coding sequence is TGTGCCAGCAGTCCCCACTTGGGTTTAGAACGGACTGAAGCTTTCTTT. The encoded protein is CASSPHLGLERTEAFF.

V is TRBV9 and J is TRBJ2-3, with no clear D. CDR3 size: 13 residues. Trimming cost V 2 bases and J 10 bases, with 14 bases left between them. CDR1 SGDLS and CDR2 YYNGEE come from the germline V gene. The CDR3 coding sequence is TGTGCCAGCAGCGTTCAGGTGCTAGACGCGCAGTATTTT. Translation: CASSVQVLDAQYF. Full variable domain (remainder filled in from reference TRBV9 and TRBJ2-3): DSGVTQTPKHLITATGQRVTLRCSPRSGDLSVYWYQQSLDQGLQFLIQYYNGEERAKGNILERFSAQQFPDLHSELNLSSLELGDSALYFCASSVQVLDAQYFGPGTRLTVL.

This clone was found once. This chain links TRBV28 with TRBJ2-1; 8 bases match TRBD1. The CDR3 is 14 amino acids. The ends lost 5 bases at V and 7 bases at J; junction bases unmatched: 7. CDR1 is MDHEN, CDR2 SYDVKM, per germline. CDR3 coding DNA: TGTGCCAGCAGTGAGGACAGGGCGGGGAATGAGCAGTTCTTC. Translating it yields CASSEDRAGNEQFF.

The chain is built from TRBV7-2 and TRBJ2-7; 8 bases are a match to TRBD1. The CDR3 runs to 16 residues. CDR1 SGHTA and CDR2 FQGNSA come from the germline V gene. V was pared by 5 bases and J by 2 bases, with 11 bases of the junction left unmatched. The CDR3 region has the DNA TGTGCCAGCAGCCAACGGACAGGGTTGGAGGCCTACGAGCAGTACTTC. This translates into CASSQRTGLEAYEQYF.

The genes are TRBV27 and TRBJ2-5, with 8 bases fitting TRBD1. The germline CDR1 and CDR2 sequences are MNHEY and SMNVEV (reference sequence). CDR3 size: 15 residues. The V segment lost 4 bases and the J segment 2 bases; nucleotides outside the gene matches: 6. The CDR3 region is CASSSDRGPQETQYF. In DNA form, the CDR3 reads TGTGCCAGCAGTTCTGACAGGGGCCCGCAAGAGACCCAGTACTTC.

J is TRBJ1-1 and V is TRBV28; D is perhaps TRBD1 (5 bases). The CDR3 has 14 amino acids. V was clipped by 3 bases and J by 2 bases, with 10 bases between them. Germline V gives CDR1 MDHEN, CDR2 SYDVKM. This chain's CDR3 is CASSLSGSNTEAFF. The CDR3 nucleotides read TGTGCCAGCAGTTTGTCAGGGAGTAACACTGAAGCTTTCTTT.

This chain links TRBV5-1 with TRBJ2-7; TRBD1 is a possible D gene (6 bases). Trimming left V 4 bases short and J 5 bases short, with 19 bases between. The CDR3 runs to 15 residues. CDR1 SGHRS and CDR2 YFSETQ come from the germline V gene. The CDR3: CASSQLGGVVHEQYF. The CDR3, as DNA: TGCGCCAGCAGCCAGCTTGGGGGCGTTGTCCACGAGCAGTACTTC. Using reference TRBV5-1 and TRBJ2-7 for the parts outside the CDR3, the full variable domain is KAGVTQTPRYLIKTRGQQVTLSCSPISGHRSVSWYQQTPGQGLQFLFEYFSETQRNKGNFPGRFSGRQFSNSRSEMNVSTLELGDSALYLCASSQLGGVVHEQYFGPGTRLTVT.

V gene TRBV5-1 combines with J gene TRBJ2-7, with a tentative D call TRBD1 (5 bases). The V end lost 6 bases, the J end lost 0 bases, and 13 bases lay between the germline ends. The CDR3 runs to 14 residues. Germline assignment: CDR1 SGHRS and CDR2 YFSETQ. For the CDR3, the DNA is TGCGCCAGCACTCAGACAGAGAGCTCCTACGAGCAGTACTTC. Amino acids: CASTQTESSYEQYF.

The chain uses TRBV7-9 and TRBJ1-5; D gene ambiguous. Between the trimmed V and J ends, which lost 2 bases and 0 bases, there was a span of 5 bases. The CDR3 spans 14 residues. The germline gives CDR1 SEHNR, CDR2 FQNEAQ (reference sequence). CDR3 sequence (DNA): TGTGCCAGCAGCTTAATAGATAGCAATCAGCCCCAGCATTTT. Its protein is CASSLIDSNQPQHF. Combining the CDR3 with reference TRBV7-9 and TRBJ1-5 gives the whole variable domain DTGVSQNPRHKITKRGQNVTFRCDPISEHNRLYWYRQTLGQGPEFLTYFQNEAQLEKSRLLSDRFSAERPKGSFSTLEIQRTEQGDSAMYLCASSLIDSNQPQHFGDGTRLSIL.

The chain joins TRBV27 to TRBJ2-7; the D gene is possibly TRBD2 (6 bases). CDR3 length: 15 residues. V was shortened by 3 bases and J by 2 bases, with 14 bases between the two germline ends. Germline CDR1 MNHEY, CDR2 SMNVEV (reference sequence). The CDR3 region has the DNA TGTGCCAGCAGTTTTATGGCGGGGCCAACCTACGAGCAGTACTTC. Translated: CASSFMAGPTYEQYF.

The CDR3 DNA reads TGTGCCAGCAAAACCTCGGGACAGTTGATGCATTCACCCCTCCACTTT. Amino acid sequence: CASKTSGQLMHSPLHF. The chain links TRBV27 to TRBJ1-6; 7 bases are shared with TRBD1. CDR1 is MNHEY, CDR2 SMNVEV, per germline (reference sequence). Unmatched junction bases numbered 14, after V lost 7 bases and J lost 8 bases. The CDR3 is 16 residues long.

This clone was observed a single time. The chain carries TRBV9 and TRBJ2-2; 7 bases map to TRBD1. Germline assignment: CDR1 SGDLS and CDR2 YYNGEE. CDR3 length: 15 amino acids. Germline trimming cut 6 bases from V and 2 bases from J; bases unmatched to any gene: 7. The CDR3 spells CASNPGTVNTGELFF. In DNA form, the CDR3 reads TGTGCCAGCAACCCGGGGACAGTCAACACCGGGGAGCTGTTTTTT.

The chain employs TRBV28 and TRBJ1-5; D is perhaps TRBD1 (5 bases). The CDR3 length is 13 residues. Deletions cut 2 bases from V and 6 bases from J, with 8 bases between. Germline V lookup: CDR1 MDHEN, CDR2 SYDVKM. The CDR3, as DNA: TGTGCCAGCAGTTTAGGGGCAGGTCAGCCCCAGCATTTT. Translated: CASSLGAGQPQHF.

The gene calls are TRBV28 and TRBJ1-2, with unresolved D. V lost 5 bases to trimming and J lost 4 bases, with 17 bases between them. Germline V gene data show CDR1 as MDHEN and CDR2 as SYDVKM. This CDR3 contains 15 residues. The CDR3 loop reads CASSTRGLGVYGYTF. The DNA of the CDR3 is TGTGCCAGCAGTACCAGAGGGTTGGGCGTCTATGGCTACACCTTC.